The sequence of this TCR beta chain was determined in a study of tumor and adjacent non-tumor tissue in lung cancer. Study conclusions and caveats: Shorter survival was associated with higher TCR diversity in tumors.

This CDR3 has 17 residues. Germline V gene data show CDR1 as SGHVS and CDR2 as FQNEAQ. Three rounds of nested PCR, following a modified ARM-PCR protocol, produced the TCRbeta library. TCRdb re-called the multiplex PCR reads through MiXCR, storing one row per CDR3 protein. Of roughly 120,000 distinct CDR3 sequences listed, over 70% are singletons. Turning to this clonotype: Its antigen is still unknown. The junction shows a germline mismatch at one end, possibly a read error.

This sample's RNA came from whole unsorted tissue. The material sequenced was lung tumor tissue. The clonotype was recovered from a man aged 70 or older with non-small cell lung cancer. The chain is built from TRBV7-8 and TRBJ2-3, with D possibly matching TRBD1 (6 bases). The CDR3 region has the DNA TGTGCCAGCAGCTTAAGGGCTATCGGGACAAGCGTGGATACGCACTATTTT. Protein sequence: CASSLRAIGTSVDTHYF.